The sample holds many counts of the clone carrying this TCR beta chain. Profiling relied on immunoSEQ multiplex PCR, and the TCRdb table lists in-frame clones only, not all of them. The sample contains approximately 30,000 clones, roughly 77% of which appear only once. The data are from a study of OX40 agonist ivuxolimab in advanced cancers. CDR3 length equals 14 residues. V shed 1 base, J shed 7 bases, and the junction held 4 bases outside the gene matches. Germline values: CDR1 LGHNA, CDR2 YNFKEQ. The sequence was collected from an adult with an advanced solid tumor such as melanoma, head and neck, liver or kidney cancer. This chain uses TRBV4-2 with TRBJ2-7; 10 positions agree with TRBD2. The sample consisted of CD4+ or CD8+ T cells sorted from blood, taken in a trial of the OX40 agonist ivuxolimab. The DNA for the CDR3 is TGTGCCAGCAGCCAAGCTAGCGGGGGCGGTGAGCAGTACTTC. It yields the protein CASSQASGGGEQYF.